This is a list of T cell receptor beta chains from one sample in a study of shared T cell receptors in the human thymus. Method: immunoSEQ multiplex PCR; TCRdb's copy keeps in-frame clones and lacks some. This table has about 660,000 clones, around 89% appearing once. The same specimen was also included in a second study, on human thymus T cells.

Sequences were obtained from thymocytes. The receptors stem from a boy under three years old with a congenital heart defect. Each CDR3 is given with its conserved first and last residue. Each record gives: D gene, V gene, CDR3 length, J gene, CDR3 DNA, CDR3 protein. A D gene is named only where the DNA matches it firmly.

D gene: TRBD1; V gene: TRBV15; CDR3 length: 18; J gene: TRBJ2-7; CDR3 DNA: TGTGCCACCAGCGGATTAAACAGGGGGCTGAGATCCTCCTACGAGCAGTACTTC; CDR3 protein: CATSGLNRGLRSSYEQYF
D gene: -; V gene: TRBV14; CDR3 length: 14; J gene: TRBJ1-1; CDR3 DNA: TGTGCCAGCAGTCCTACCCGACAGGCTGCTGAAGCTTTCTTT; CDR3 protein: CASSPTRQAAEAFF
D gene: -; V gene: TRBV29-1; CDR3 length: 16; J gene: TRBJ1-1; CDR3 DNA: TGCAGCGTTGAAGATCTCCTGCTGGGCGCGAACACTGAAGCTTTCTTT; CDR3 protein: CSVEDLLLGANTEAFF
D gene: TRBD1; V gene: TRBV28; CDR3 length: 17; J gene: TRBJ1-1; CDR3 DNA: TGTGCCAGCAGTTTGAGAGCCCTCTCCCAGGGGGACACTGAAGCTTTCTTT; CDR3 protein: CASSLRALSQGDTEAFF
D gene: -; V gene: TRBV7-9; CDR3 length: 16; J gene: TRBJ2-7; CDR3 DNA: TGTGCCAGCAGCCCGGGGGTCAGGGGGATGATGGGCGAGCAGTACTTC; CDR3 protein: CASSPGVRGMMGEQYF
D gene: TRBD2; V gene: TRBV7-9; CDR3 length: 18; J gene: TRBJ2-2; CDR3 DNA: TGTGCCAGCAGCCAACAAGGGACTAGCGACCCGAACACCGGGGAGCTGTTTTTT; CDR3 protein: CASSQQGTSDPNTGELFF
D gene: -; V gene: TRBV5-6; CDR3 length: 15; J gene: TRBJ2-7; CDR3 DNA: TGTGCCAGCAGCTCGAGACAGGCCTGGTCCTACGAGCAGTACTTC; CDR3 protein: CASSSRQAWSYEQYF
D gene: -; V gene: TRBV19; CDR3 length: 14; J gene: TRBJ1-1; CDR3 DNA: TGTGCCAGTATCCCTAACAGGCTGAACACTGAAGCTTTCTTT; CDR3 protein: CASIPNRLNTEAFF
D gene: -; V gene: TRBV11-2; CDR3 length: 14; J gene: TRBJ1-2; CDR3 DNA: TGTGCCAGCAAGCTTTCAGATGGACAGTCCGCCTACACCTTC; CDR3 protein: CASKLSDGQSAYTF
D gene: TRBD1; V gene: TRBV27; CDR3 length: 17; J gene: TRBJ2-4; CDR3 DNA: TGTGCCAGCAGTTTAACCTCACAGGGGCTAGCCAAAAACATTCAGTACTTC; CDR3 protein: CASSLTSQGLAKNIQYF
D gene: TRBD1; V gene: TRBV28; CDR3 length: 17; J gene: TRBJ2-1; CDR3 DNA: TGTGCCAGCAGTTTTCGAGGGACAGGGGGAGACGACAATGAGCAGTTCTTC; CDR3 protein: CASSFRGTGGDDNEQFF
D gene: -; V gene: TRBV30; CDR3 length: 15; J gene: TRBJ2-2; CDR3 DNA: TGTGCCCCGCCTGTCGGCAGCGCGAACACCGGGGAGCTGTTTTTT; CDR3 protein: CAPPVGSANTGELFF
D gene: TRBD1; V gene: TRBV5-5; CDR3 length: 15; J gene: TRBJ2-7; CDR3 DNA: TGTGCCAGCAGCTTCTTAGACAGGGGTTCCTACGAGCAGTACTTC; CDR3 protein: CASSFLDRGSYEQYF
D gene: TRBD1; V gene: TRBV15; CDR3 length: 16; J gene: TRBJ2-7; CDR3 DNA: TGTGCCACCAGCAGACCGAACAGGGGGCGATTCTACGAGCAGTACTTC; CDR3 protein: CATSRPNRGRFYEQYF
D gene: TRBD1; V gene: TRBV10-1; CDR3 length: 15; J gene: TRBJ1-2; CDR3 DNA: TGCGCCAGCAGTGAGCATATCGGACAGGGCTATGGCTACACCTTC; CDR3 protein: CASSEHIGQGYGYTF
D gene: TRBD2; V gene: TRBV7-6; CDR3 length: 17; J gene: TRBJ2-5; CDR3 DNA: TGTGCCAGCAGCTTAGCGGGACTAGCGGGGGTCCAAGAGACCCAGTACTTC; CDR3 protein: CASSLAGLAGVQETQYF
D gene: -; V gene: TRBV18; CDR3 length: 13; J gene: TRBJ2-5; CDR3 DNA: TGTGCCAGCTCCCCGGTCCACCAAGAGACCCAGTACTTC; CDR3 protein: CASSPVHQETQYF
D gene: -; V gene: TRBV15; CDR3 length: 16; J gene: TRBJ2-7; CDR3 DNA: TGTGCCACCAGCAGAGACCCAGCGGCCACCTTTTACGAGCAGTACTTC; CDR3 protein: CATSRDPAATFYEQYF
D gene: TRBD2; V gene: TRBV19; CDR3 length: 15; J gene: TRBJ2-1; CDR3 DNA: TGTGCCAGTAGTATGGGACTAGCGGGGAAGAGCGAGCAGTTCTTC; CDR3 protein: CASSMGLAGKSEQFF
D gene: TRBD2; V gene: TRBV7-6; CDR3 length: 17; J gene: TRBJ2-1; CDR3 DNA: TGTGCCAGCAGCTTAGGGAGTAGCGGGAGCCCCTACAATGAGCAGTTCTTC; CDR3 protein: CASSLGSSGSPYNEQFF
D gene: TRBD2; V gene: TRBV14; CDR3 length: 15; J gene: TRBJ2-7; CDR3 DNA: TGTGCCAGCAGCCAGGAAGGACTAGCAGCGTGCGAGCAGTACTTC; CDR3 protein: CASSQEGLAACEQYF
D gene: TRBD2; V gene: TRBV29-1; CDR3 length: 16; J gene: TRBJ2-5; CDR3 DNA: TGCAGCGTTGAAGTAGGAGGACTAGCGGCCCAAGAGACCCAGTACTTC; CDR3 protein: CSVEVGGLAAQETQYF
D gene: TRBD1; V gene: TRBV6-5; CDR3 length: 15; J gene: TRBJ2-7; CDR3 DNA: TGTGCCAGCAGCTACTCTCCGGGACAGGCAGGCGAGCAGTACTTC; CDR3 protein: CASSYSPGQAGEQYF
D gene: TRBD2; V gene: TRBV29-1; CDR3 length: 14; J gene: TRBJ2-3; CDR3 DNA: TGCAGCGTTGGGGGAGGGGCCAACGGAGATACGCAGTATTTT; CDR3 protein: CSVGGGANGDTQYF
D gene: -; V gene: TRBV6-4; CDR3 length: 17; J gene: TRBJ1-1; CDR3 DNA: TGTGCCAGCACCCCCTTCGGGGGATCGGTTGACATGGCTGAAGCTTTCTTT; CDR3 protein: CASTPFGGSVDMAEAFF
D gene: -; V gene: TRBV6-4; CDR3 length: 19; J gene: TRBJ1-2; CDR3 DNA: TGTGCCAGCAGTGACACTTTAATGGAACCGAACTCTAGGTGCTATGGCTACACCTTC; CDR3 protein: CASSDTLMEPNSRCYGYTF
D gene: -; V gene: TRBV5-6; CDR3 length: 12; J gene: TRBJ2-1; CDR3 DNA: TGTGCCAGCAGCCCCCAGCGTGGCGAGCAGTTCTTC; CDR3 protein: CASSPQRGEQFF
D gene: TRBD1; V gene: TRBV4-1; CDR3 length: 13; J gene: TRBJ2-7; CDR3 DNA: TGCGCCAGCAGCCAAGGACAGGGGGGGGAGCAGTACTTC; CDR3 protein: CASSQGQGGEQYF
D gene: TRBD1; V gene: TRBV6-5; CDR3 length: 15; J gene: TRBJ2-7; CDR3 DNA: TGTGCCAGCAGTTACTCGGGACAGGGGCCCTACGAGCAGTACTTC; CDR3 protein: CASSYSGQGPYEQYF
D gene: -; V gene: TRBV5-1; CDR3 length: 14; J gene: TRBJ2-7; CDR3 DNA: TGCGCCAGCAGCTTGGTAGCGGACTCCTACGAGCAGTACTTC; CDR3 protein: CASSLVADSYEQYF
D gene: TRBD1; V gene: TRBV19; CDR3 length: 16; J gene: TRBJ1-2; CDR3 DNA: TGTGCCAGTAGTCTCGGACAGGACCACTCTAACTATGGCTACACCTTC; CDR3 protein: CASSLGQDHSNYGYTF
D gene: -; V gene: TRBV25-1; CDR3 length: 18; J gene: TRBJ2-1; CDR3 DNA: TGTGCCAGCAGGATCGGACTAGTGGAGGGGGATTCCTACAATGAGCAGTTCTTC; CDR3 protein: CASRIGLVEGDSYNEQFF
D gene: TRBD2; V gene: TRBV6-5; CDR3 length: 15; J gene: TRBJ2-3; CDR3 DNA: TGTGCCAGCAGTTTACTAGCGGGAGGAAAGGATACGCAGTATTTT; CDR3 protein: CASSLLAGGKDTQYF
D gene: TRBD1; V gene: TRBV18; CDR3 length: 15; J gene: TRBJ2-5; CDR3 DNA: TGTGCCAGCTCCCACCGGGACAGCTTTCGAGAGACCCAGTACTTC; CDR3 protein: CASSHRDSFRETQYF
D gene: TRBD1; V gene: TRBV6-7; CDR3 length: 14; J gene: TRBJ1-2; CDR3 DNA: TGTGCCGCCTGCGGCCCGCGACAGGGCTATGGCTACACCTTC; CDR3 protein: CAACGPRQGYGYTF
D gene: TRBD1; V gene: TRBV2; CDR3 length: 13; J gene: TRBJ2-7; CDR3 DNA: TGTGCCAGCAGTGAAAAAGGGACAGATGAGCAGTACTTC; CDR3 protein: CASSEKGTDEQYF